This T cell receptor (beta chain) was recorded in a study of OX40 agonist ivuxolimab in advanced cancers. General study results and limits: Researchers did not establish what antigens the expanded peripheral T cells target.

On this clone: Its cognate antigen is unknown.

Assay used: immunoSEQ multiplex PCR; TCRdb lists only in-frame clones, some missing. Altogether fewer than 65,000 clones are present, around 89% being singletons, with the ten largest covering more than 1.5%. The CDR3 totals 13 residues. V shed 6 bases and J 6 bases; nucleotides not matched to a gene: 7. Germline V gives CDR1 MNHEY, CDR2 SVGAGI. The clonotype comes from an adult with an advanced solid tumor such as melanoma, head and neck, liver or kidney cancer. The material sequenced was CD4+ or CD8+ T cells sorted from blood, taken in a trial of the OX40 agonist ivuxolimab. This chain joins TRBV6-5 and TRBJ1-2, with 7 bases fitting TRBD1. The CDR3 loop is CASRKTGVDGYTF. The CDR3 bases are TGTGCCAGCAGGAAAACAGGGGTGGATGGCTACACCTTC.